Sequencing of this TCR beta chain was carried out in a study of cytomegalovirus exposure and HLA in healthy donors. The CDR3 length is 14 residues. With 2 bases removed from V and 6 bases from J, the gap between germline ends came to 14 bases. Per germline, CDR1 SEHNR and CDR2 FQNEAQ (reference sequence). PCR amplification relied on 60 Vbeta primers (plus 13 Jbeta primers). Measured with immunoSEQ multiplex PCR; TCRdb has only the in-frame clones, and not every one. The profile shows about 78,000 clones, 65% to 80% of them singletons. Note on this clone: Its antigen remains unknown.

Broader study findings: About 90% or about 30% of the time was how often most TCR beta V segments were productive, according to an earlier analysis.

Input material: PBMCs. This receptor was taken from a woman aged 40 to 50 in good health and CMV-seropositive. The V call is TRBV7-9, the J call TRBJ2-7; possible D gene TRBD2, 6 bases. The CDR3 DNA reads TGTGCCAGCAGCTTATCTCCGGGAGCCCCCGAGCAGTACTTC. Protein product: CASSLSPGAPEQYF.